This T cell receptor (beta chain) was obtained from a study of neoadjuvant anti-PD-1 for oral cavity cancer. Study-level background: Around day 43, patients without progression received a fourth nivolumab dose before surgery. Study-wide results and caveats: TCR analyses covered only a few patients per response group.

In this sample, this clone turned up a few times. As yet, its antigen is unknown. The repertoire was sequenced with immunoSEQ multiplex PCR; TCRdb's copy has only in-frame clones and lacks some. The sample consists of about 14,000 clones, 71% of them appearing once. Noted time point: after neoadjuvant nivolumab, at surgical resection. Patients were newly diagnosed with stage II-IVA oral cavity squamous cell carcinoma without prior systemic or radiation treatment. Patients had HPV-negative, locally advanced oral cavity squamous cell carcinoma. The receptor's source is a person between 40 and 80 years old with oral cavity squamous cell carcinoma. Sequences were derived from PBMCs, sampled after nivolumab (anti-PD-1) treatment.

CDR3 protein: CASSVGGDRANTEAFF. As DNA, the CDR3 is TGTGCCAGCAGCGTAGGGGGAGACAGGGCGAACACTGAAGCTTTCTTT. The genes are TRBV9 and TRBJ1-1, with 7 nucleotides matching TRBD1. Unmatched junction bases numbered 6, after V lost 0 bases and J lost 1 base. This CDR3 is built from 16 residues. Germline V gene lookup returns CDR1 SGDLS and CDR2 YYNGEE.